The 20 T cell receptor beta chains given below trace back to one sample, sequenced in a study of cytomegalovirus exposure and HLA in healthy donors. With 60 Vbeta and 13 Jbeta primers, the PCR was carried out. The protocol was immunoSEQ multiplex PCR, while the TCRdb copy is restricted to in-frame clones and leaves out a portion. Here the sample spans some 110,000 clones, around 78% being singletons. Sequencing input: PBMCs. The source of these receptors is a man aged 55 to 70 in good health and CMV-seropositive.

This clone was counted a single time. CDR3 amino acids: CSAGGAAKPHF. CDR3 bases: TGCAGTGCCGGAGGGGCGGCCAAGCCGCATTTT. The gene calls are TRBV20-1 and TRBJ1-5; the D gene is possibly TRBD1 (5 bases). The germline CDR1 and CDR2 sequences are DFQATT and SNEGSKA (reference sequence). V was shortened by 6 bases and J by 15 bases, with 18 bases between the two germline ends. The CDR3 has 11 amino acids.

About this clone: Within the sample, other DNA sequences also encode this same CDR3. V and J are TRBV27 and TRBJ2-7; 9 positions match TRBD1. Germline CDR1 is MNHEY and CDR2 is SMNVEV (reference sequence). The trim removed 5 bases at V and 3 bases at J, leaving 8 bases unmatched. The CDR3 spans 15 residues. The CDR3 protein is CASSPITGGDYEQYF. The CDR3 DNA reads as TGTGCCAGCAGTCCCATAACAGGGGGCGACTACGAGCAGTACTTC.

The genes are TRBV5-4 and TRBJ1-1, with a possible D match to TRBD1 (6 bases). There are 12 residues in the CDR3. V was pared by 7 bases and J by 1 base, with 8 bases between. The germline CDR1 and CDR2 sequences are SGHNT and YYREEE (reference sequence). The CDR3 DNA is TGTGCCAGCCAGACAGGGAACACTGAAGCTTTCTTT. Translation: CASQTGNTEAFF.

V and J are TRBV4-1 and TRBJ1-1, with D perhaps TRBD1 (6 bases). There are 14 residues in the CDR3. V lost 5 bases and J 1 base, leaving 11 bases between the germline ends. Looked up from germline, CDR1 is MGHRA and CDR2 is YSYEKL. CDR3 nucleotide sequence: TGCGCCAGCAGCAAGGGACATACGAACACTGAAGCTTTCTTT. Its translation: CASSKGHTNTEAFF.

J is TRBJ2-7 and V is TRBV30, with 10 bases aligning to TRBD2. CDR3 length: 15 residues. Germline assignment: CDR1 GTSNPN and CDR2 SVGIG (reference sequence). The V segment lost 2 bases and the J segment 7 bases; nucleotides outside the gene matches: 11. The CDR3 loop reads CAWSIGSGGRGEQYF. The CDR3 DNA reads TGTGCCTGGAGTATTGGTAGCGGGGGGAGAGGGGAGCAGTACTTC.

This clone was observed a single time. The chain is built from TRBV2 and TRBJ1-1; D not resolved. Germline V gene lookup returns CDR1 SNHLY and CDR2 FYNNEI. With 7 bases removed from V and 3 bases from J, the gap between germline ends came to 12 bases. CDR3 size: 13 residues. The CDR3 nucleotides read TGTGCCAGCAAAGTATCCGGTTACACTGAAGCTTTCTTT. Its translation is CASKVSGYTEAFF.

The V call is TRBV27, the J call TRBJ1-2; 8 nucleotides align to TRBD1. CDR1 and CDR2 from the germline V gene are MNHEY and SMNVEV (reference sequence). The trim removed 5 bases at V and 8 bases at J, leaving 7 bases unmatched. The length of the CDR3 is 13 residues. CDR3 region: CASSVDRGGGYTF. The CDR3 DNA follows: TGTGCCAGCAGTGTAGACAGGGGTGGCGGCTACACCTTC.

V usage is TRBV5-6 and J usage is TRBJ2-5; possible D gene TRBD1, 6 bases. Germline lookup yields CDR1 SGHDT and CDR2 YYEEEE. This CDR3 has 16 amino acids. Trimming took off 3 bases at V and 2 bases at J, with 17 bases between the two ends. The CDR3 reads CASSSIQGLGQETQYF. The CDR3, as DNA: TGTGCCAGCAGCTCGATACAGGGCCTGGGACAAGAGACCCAGTACTTC.

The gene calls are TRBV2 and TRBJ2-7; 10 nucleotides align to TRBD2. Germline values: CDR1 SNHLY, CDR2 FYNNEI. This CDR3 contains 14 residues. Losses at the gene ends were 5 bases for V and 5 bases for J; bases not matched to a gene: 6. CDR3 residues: CASSISSGGHEQYF. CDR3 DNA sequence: TGTGCCAGCAGTATCTCTAGCGGGGGCCACGAGCAGTACTTC.

The CDR3 is CASSPPREKLFF. The CDR3 DNA is TGTGCCAGCTCACCACCGAGGGAAAAACTGTTTTTT. The chain links TRBV18 to TRBJ1-4; D is unclear. Germline values: CDR1 KGHSH, CDR2 LQKENI. CDR3 length equals 12 residues. Trimming took 0 bases from V and 8 from J, leaving 4 bases between them.

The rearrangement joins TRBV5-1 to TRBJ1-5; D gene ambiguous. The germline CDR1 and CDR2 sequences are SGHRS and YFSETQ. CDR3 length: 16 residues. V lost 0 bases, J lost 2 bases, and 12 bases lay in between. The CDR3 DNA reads TGCGCCAGCAGCTTGGTTCCAGGCGGGGGCAATCAGCCCCAGCATTTT. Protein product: CASSLVPGGGNQPQHF.

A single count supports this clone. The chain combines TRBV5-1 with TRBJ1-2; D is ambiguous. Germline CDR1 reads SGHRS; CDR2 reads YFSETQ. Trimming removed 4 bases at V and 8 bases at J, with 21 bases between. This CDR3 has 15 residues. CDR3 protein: CASSVGGHYLGGYTF. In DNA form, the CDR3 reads TGCGCCAGCAGCGTCGGCGGGCACTACCTAGGGGGCTACACCTTC.

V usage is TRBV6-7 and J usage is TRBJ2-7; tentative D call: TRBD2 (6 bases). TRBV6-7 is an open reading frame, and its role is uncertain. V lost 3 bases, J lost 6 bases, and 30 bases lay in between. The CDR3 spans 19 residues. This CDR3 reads CASSYVGGVRGLGVVEQYF. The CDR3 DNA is TGTGCCAGCAGTTATGTTGGAGGGGTGCGGGGTTTGGGGGTAGTCGAGCAGTACTTC.

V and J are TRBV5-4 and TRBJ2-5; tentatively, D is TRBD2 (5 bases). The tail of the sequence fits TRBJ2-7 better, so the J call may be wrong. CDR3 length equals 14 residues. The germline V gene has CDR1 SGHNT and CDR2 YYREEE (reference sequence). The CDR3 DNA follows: TGTGCCAGCAGCTTGGCGGGGAACTCCTACGAGCAGTACTTC. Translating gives CASSLAGNSYEQYF.

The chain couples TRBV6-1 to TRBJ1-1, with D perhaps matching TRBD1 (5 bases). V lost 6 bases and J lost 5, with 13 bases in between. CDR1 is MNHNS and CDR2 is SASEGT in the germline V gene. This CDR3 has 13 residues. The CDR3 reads CASSLPPGTEAFF. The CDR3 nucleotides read TGTGCCAGCAGCCTCCCCCCAGGGACTGAAGCTTTCTTT.

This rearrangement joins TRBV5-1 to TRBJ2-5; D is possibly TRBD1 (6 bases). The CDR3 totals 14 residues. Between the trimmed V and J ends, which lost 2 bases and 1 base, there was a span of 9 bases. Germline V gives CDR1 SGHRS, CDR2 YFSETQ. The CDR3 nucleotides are TGCGCCAGCAGCTTTAGGACAGCCCAAGAGACCCAGTACTTC. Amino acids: CASSFRTAQETQYF.

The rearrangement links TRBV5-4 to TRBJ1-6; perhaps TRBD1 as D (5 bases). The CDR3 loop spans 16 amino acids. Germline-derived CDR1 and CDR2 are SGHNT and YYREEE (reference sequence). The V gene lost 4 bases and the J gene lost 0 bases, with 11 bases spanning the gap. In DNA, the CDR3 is TGTGCCAGCAGCCCTGGGGGGAGCTCCTATAATTCACCCCTCCACTTT. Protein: CASSPGGSSYNSPLHF.

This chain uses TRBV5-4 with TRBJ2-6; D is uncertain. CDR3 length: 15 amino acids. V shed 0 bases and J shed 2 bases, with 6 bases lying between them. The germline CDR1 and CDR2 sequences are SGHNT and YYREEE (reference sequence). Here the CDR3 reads CASSLDFAGANVLTF. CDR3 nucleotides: TGTGCCAGCAGCTTGGACTTCGCTGGGGCCAACGTCCTGACTTTC.

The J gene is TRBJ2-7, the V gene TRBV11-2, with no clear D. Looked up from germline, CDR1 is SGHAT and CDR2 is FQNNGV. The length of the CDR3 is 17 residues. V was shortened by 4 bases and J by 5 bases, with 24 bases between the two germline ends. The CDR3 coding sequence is TGTGCCAGCAGCTCTCTTCGATGGAGTCAGATCAACGACGAGCAGTACTTC. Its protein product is CASSSLRWSQINDEQYF.

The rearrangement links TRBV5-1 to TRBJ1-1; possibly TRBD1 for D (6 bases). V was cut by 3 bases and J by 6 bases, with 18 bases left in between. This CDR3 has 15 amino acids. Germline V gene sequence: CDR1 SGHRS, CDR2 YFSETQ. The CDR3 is CASSWKDSRGPEAFF. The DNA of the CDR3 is TGCGCCAGCAGCTGGAAGGATAGCAGGGGTCCTGAAGCTTTCTTT.